The sequence of this TCR beta chain was determined in a study of PD-1 blockade in classical Hodgkin lymphoma (dated by TCRdb to the early 2020s). Regarding the complete study: Nivolumab dosing was 3 mg/kg intravenously every 2 weeks, continuing until either disease progression or unacceptable toxicity. The study used CyTOF and TCR beta sequencing to define a peripheral blood immune signature of response to PD-1 blockade in classical Hodgkin lymphoma. Results the study describes overall, beyond this receptor: Baseline TCR diversity was reported to be lower in newly diagnosed patients than in healthy donors and to be lower still in relapsed/refractory patients. Baseline diversity similar to that of newly diagnosed patients was observed in trial patients achieving complete response, whereas significantly lower diversity was observed in partial responders and progressors. The study covered only a single clinical trial cohort, and the causes of the repertoire differences, possibly disease activity or prior therapy, were still not defined. By C4D1, a significant rise was seen in CD4+ TCR diversity but not in CD8+ TCR diversity (p=0.0027 vs p=0.16), and the rise was most apparent among complete responders (p=0.02). Lower diversity was seen in patients whose nivolumab began less than 1 year after ASCT, and these patients were left out of later analyses so that immune reconstitution would not confound the results.

At the junction V is shortened by 0 bases and J by 4 bases; bases outside the gene matches: 6. For CDR1 and CDR2, the germline V gene (reference sequence) lists PRHDT and FYEKMQ. Its CDR3 holds 16 amino acids, cysteine through phenylalanine. Of all the DNA, just the CDR3 is kept, 48 bases in frame from base 1. The intended sense of this specimen's time point label: cycle 4 day 1 (C4D1), after more than 5 weeks of nivolumab. Every trial patient had relapsed after autologous stem cell transplantation, and cohorts A, B and C differed in prior brentuximab vedotin exposure. CD8+ T cells were purified from thawed PBMCs by magnetic negative selection with a Miltenyi CD8+ T cell isolation kit. The trial cohort comprised some 60 patients with relapsed/refractory classical Hodgkin lymphoma whose best overall responses were complete response, partial response or progressive disease. In the multi-cohort phase II CheckMate 205 trial, trial patients received single-agent nivolumab. An independent review committee assessed best overall response by applying the 2007 International Working Group response criteria. PBMCs from the trial were collected at three points: immediately before nivolumab initiation (C1D1), and during therapy at cycle 2 day 1 and cycle 4 day 1. Peripheral blood was collected in 8 mL Vacutainer Cell Preparation Tubes, from which PBMCs were isolated by centrifugation and then cryopreserved. Purified CD4+ and CD8+ fractions were prepared only for cases in which an additional PBMC sample was available. On LS columns in a quadroMACS separator, the magnetically labelled cells were depleted, and the flow-through was collected as the purified fraction.

Notes on this clone: No antigen is known for it. Base qualities are not recorded, but no much larger clone differs from it by a single base.

The Qiagen DNeasy kit was used to extract genomic DNA both from unsorted PBMCs and from the negatively selected CD4+ and CD8+ fractions. TCR beta CDR3 regions were subjected to amplification by immunoSEQ multiplex PCR with primers that anneal to V and J segments. Amplification bias was minimized using a synthetic immune receptor repertoire, and residual bias was removed computationally after sequencing. Concerning the study's data processing: Custom Python scripts were used to quantify repertoire diversity as the Shannon entropy index. Unsorted, CD4+ and CD8+ repertoires were examined separately, except in combined analyses, for which CD4+ and CD8+ sequences were merged in silico. Clonal expansion was defined as at least a 2-fold frequency increase after treatment relative to C1D1, with a pseudocount of 0.5 for undetected baseline clones. Clones with 0 or 1 copy at C1D1 were classified as singleton clones, and clones with 2 or more copies were classified as non-singleton clones. Clones expanded in unsorted samples were labelled as CD4+, CD8+ or unknown by matching protein sequences in sorted samples from the same patient. Wilcoxon tests on paired samples were used to test changes in diversity from C1D1 to C4D1. As stored in TCRdb, this immuneACCESS dataset retains in-frame rearrangements with V and J assigned. A fraction of the clones does not appear; measured against another copy, unresolved V genes explain less than half of the discrepancy, and the remainder lacks a known reason. V and J calls and clone size are those listed in that table; D and trimming were worked out from the DNA. The sample table records approximately 19,000 clones; around 89% of these occur just once. 4% to 5.5% of the sample is taken by the ten largest.

The rearrangement joined TRBV13 to TRBJ1-2; 9 bases in between match TRBD1. The sequencing used CD8+ T cells from blood, collected before the fourth cycle of nivolumab. This sequence was found in a human donor with classical Hodgkin lymphoma. The DNA sequence reads TGTGCCAGCAGCTTAGGCCCCGGGACAGGGAGCTATGGCTACACCTTC. This encodes CASSLGPGTGSYGYTF.